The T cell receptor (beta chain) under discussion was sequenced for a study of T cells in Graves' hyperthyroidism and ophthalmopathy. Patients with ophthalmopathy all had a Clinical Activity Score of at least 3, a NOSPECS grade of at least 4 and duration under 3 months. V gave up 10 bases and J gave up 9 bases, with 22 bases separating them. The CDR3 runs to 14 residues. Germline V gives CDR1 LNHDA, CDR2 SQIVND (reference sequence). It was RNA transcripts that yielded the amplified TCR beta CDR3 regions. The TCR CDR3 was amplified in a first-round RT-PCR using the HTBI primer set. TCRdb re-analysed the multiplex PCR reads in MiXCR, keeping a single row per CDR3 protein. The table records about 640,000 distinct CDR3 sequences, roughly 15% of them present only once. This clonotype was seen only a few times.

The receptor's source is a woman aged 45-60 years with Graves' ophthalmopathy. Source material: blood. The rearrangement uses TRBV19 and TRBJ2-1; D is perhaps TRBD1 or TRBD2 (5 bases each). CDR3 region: CATLIGGSVGEQFF. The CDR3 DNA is TGTGCCACTCTGATTGGGGGATCTGTCGGTGAGCAGTTCTTC.